The next 17 T cell receptor beta chains were all read from a single sample in a study of blood T cell repertoires in COVID-19. The protocol was immunoSEQ multiplex PCR, while the TCRdb copy is restricted to in-frame clones and leaves out a portion. Of approximately 170,000 clones detected, 80% to 85% appear once; the ten largest clones hold about 15%. Sequenced input: peripheral blood. The receptor set was obtained from a woman in her seventies with COVID-19, enrolled during active disease.

V usage is TRBV6-5 and J usage is TRBJ1-1; D unclear. The length of the CDR3 is 11 residues. CDR1 MNHEY and CDR2 SVGAGI come from the germline V gene. V gave up 4 bases and J gave up 4 bases, with 4 bases separating them. The CDR3 loop is CASSSSTEAFF. The CDR3 nucleotides are TGTGCCAGCAGTTCGAGCACTGAAGCTTTCTTT.

The V call is TRBV5-1, the J call TRBJ2-2, with D maybe TRBD1 (5 bases). The CDR3 is 16 amino acids. V gave up 3 bases and J gave up 0 bases, with 12 bases separating them. The germline gives CDR1 SGHRS, CDR2 YFSETQ. The CDR3 region is CASSSAGQANTGELFF. CDR3 nucleotides: TGCGCCAGCAGCTCGGCAGGGCAGGCGAACACCGGGGAGCTGTTTTTT.

The V gene is TRBV14, the J gene TRBJ2-3, with a tentative D call TRBD1 (6 bases). The CDR3 contains 15 residues. Germline V CDR1 and CDR2: SGHDN, FVKESK. Trimming cost V 1 base and J 4 bases, with 12 bases left between them. CDR3 DNA sequence: TGTGCCAGCAGCCAAGTCAGGGGAAATGCAGATACGCAGTATTTT. It translates to CASSQVRGNADTQYF.

In its sample, this clone was seen once. The J gene is TRBJ1-5, the V gene TRBV6-5; D call uncertain. Trimming cost V 4 bases and J 2 bases, with 9 bases left between them. The V gene's germline CDR1 is MNHEY and CDR2 SVGAGI. This CDR3 has 14 amino acids. The CDR3 region is CASSSGSGNQPQHF. DNA for the CDR3: TGTGCCAGCAGTTCCGGCAGCGGCAATCAGCCCCAGCATTTT.

The rearrangement links TRBV15 to TRBJ1-1, with D perhaps TRBD1 (5 bases). V lost 4 bases and J lost 0, with 15 bases in between. The V gene's germline CDR1 is LNHNV and CDR2 YYDKDF (reference sequence). This CDR3 is built from 16 residues. The CDR3 is CATSNPGLGMNTEAFF. CDR3 nucleotides: TGTGCCACCAGCAACCCGGGACTCGGTATGAACACTGAAGCTTTCTTT.

A word on this clone: This same CDR3 is encoded by further DNA sequences in the sample. The chain employs TRBV6-5 and TRBJ1-1; D may be TRBD1 (5 bases). CDR3 length: 13 amino acids. The germline CDR1 and CDR2 sequences are MNHEY and SVGAGI. V gave up 4 bases and J gave up 1 base, with 7 bases separating them. The CDR3 DNA reads TGTGCCAGCAGTTTTACAGGGAACACTGAAGCTTTCTTT. Translated: CASSFTGNTEAFF.

The V call is TRBV5-4, the J call TRBJ2-7; no firm D call. V was clipped by 4 bases and J by 0 bases, with 11 bases between them. The CDR3 length is 14 residues. CDR1 and CDR2 from the germline V gene are SGHNT and YYREEE (reference sequence). The CDR3 loop is CASSVSTLSYEQYF. In DNA form, the CDR3 reads TGTGCCAGCAGCGTCTCTACCCTCTCCTACGAGCAGTACTTC.

This rearrangement joins TRBV3-1 (or the pseudogene TRBV3-2) to TRBJ1-2; TRBD1 is a possible D gene (6 bases). Trimming pared 10 bases from V and 5 bases from J, leaving 11 bases between. The CDR3 is 11 residues long. CDR1 is LGHDT, CDR2 YNNKEL, per germline (reference sequence). The CDR3 loop is CATRQAYGYTF. The DNA for the CDR3 is TGTGCCACCCGACAGGCGTATGGCTACACCTTC.

The table lists this clone with a few counts. CDR3 residues: CSVDSRGTGELFF. The DNA of the CDR3 is TGCAGCGTTGATTCCCGGGGCACCGGGGAGCTGTTTTTT. J is TRBJ2-2 and V is TRBV29-1, with a tentative D call TRBD2 (5 bases). V was trimmed by 3 bases and J by 4 bases, leaving 9 bases between them. Germline CDR1 reads SQVTM; CDR2 reads ANQGSEA. The CDR3 is 13 residues long.

The CDR3 region has the DNA TGTGCCAGCAGCATTGACAGGGGCAGCAATCAGCCCCAGCATTTT. Its translation: CASSIDRGSNQPQHF. This chain uses TRBV27 with TRBJ1-5, with 8 nucleotides matching TRBD1. The J segment lost 1 base and the V segment lost 6 bases, leaving 5 bases of the junction unmatched. This CDR3 has 15 amino acids. Germline values: CDR1 MNHEY, CDR2 SMNVEV (reference sequence).

The chain uses TRBV19 and TRBJ2-7; unclear D gene. There are 13 residues in the CDR3. From germline, CDR1 is LNHDA and CDR2 SQIVND (reference sequence). The V end was cut by 0 bases, the J end by 3 bases, with 6 bases between. The CDR3 sequence: CASSIEAGYEQYF. CDR3 in DNA: TGTGCCAGTAGTATAGAGGCAGGCTACGAGCAGTACTTC. Drawing the rest from reference TRBV19 and TRBJ2-7, the complete variable domain is DGGITQSPKYLFRKEGQNVTLSCEQNLNHDAMYWYRQDPGQGLRLIYYSQIVNDFQKGDIAEGYSVSREKKESFPLTVTSAQKNPTAFYLCASSIEAGYEQYFGPGTRLTVT.

This rearrangement joins TRBV6-4 to TRBJ2-3; tentative D call: TRBD1 (6 bases). The CDR3 runs to 14 residues. Germline CDR1 reads MRHNA; CDR2 reads SNTAGT. V was clipped by 9 bases and J by 0 bases, with 13 bases between them. The CDR3 is CARKPGHSTDTQYF. The CDR3 nucleotides read TGTGCCAGGAAACCGGGACACAGCACAGATACGCAGTATTTT.

The gene calls are TRBV9 and TRBJ1-6; tentative D call: TRBD1 (6 bases). The germline gives CDR1 SGDLS, CDR2 YYNGEE. This CDR3 is 16 amino acids long. Trimming stripped 4 bases from V and 6 bases from J, with 17 bases between. The CDR3 DNA follows: TGTGCCAGCAGCCCAGATGGGGCCAGGGGTAATTCACCCCTCCACTTT. Its translation: CASSPDGARGNSPLHF.

This rearrangement joins TRBV13 to TRBJ2-2; D possibly corresponds to TRBD2 (5 bases). Trimming left V 0 bases short and J 7 bases short, with 21 bases between. Per the germline V gene, CDR1 is PRHDT and CDR2 is FYEKMQ (reference sequence). The CDR3 is 18 residues long. The CDR3 loop reads CASSLGPWKTTTVGELFF. The CDR3 DNA reads as TGTGCCAGCAGCTTAGGGCCTTGGAAGACTACTACAGTCGGGGAGCTGTTTTTT.

The V gene is TRBV3-1 (or the pseudogene TRBV3-2), the J gene TRBJ2-5; no reliable D call. CDR1 is LGHDT and CDR2 is YNNKEL in the germline V gene (reference sequence). The V and J ends lost 0 bases and 7 bases respectively, with 6 bases between them. The CDR3 extends over 12 amino acids. The CDR3 sequence is CASSQDLGTQYF. CDR3 DNA: TGTGCCAGCAGCCAAGATCTCGGGACCCAGTACTTC.

The V gene is TRBV4-1, the J gene TRBJ1-5, with D hard to call. With 3 bases removed from V and 6 bases from J, the gap between germline ends came to 18 bases. The length of the CDR3 is 16 residues. In germline, CDR1 is MGHRA, CDR2 YSYEKL. The CDR3 reads CASSHSESRFGQPQHF. In DNA, the CDR3 is TGCGCCAGCAGCCACTCCGAAAGCAGGTTCGGTCAGCCCCAGCATTTT.

This clone has a handful of counts. The sample holds other DNA sequences that translate to the same CDR3. The chain uses TRBV4-1 and TRBJ1-2; unclear D gene. This CDR3 spans 14 amino acids. Germline V lookup: CDR1 MGHRA, CDR2 YSYEKL. V lost 1 base to trimming and J lost 4 bases, with 10 bases between them. CDR3 in amino acids: CASSQGAGSYGYTF. The DNA for the CDR3 is TGCGCCAGCAGCCAAGGGGCGGGGAGCTATGGCTACACCTTC.